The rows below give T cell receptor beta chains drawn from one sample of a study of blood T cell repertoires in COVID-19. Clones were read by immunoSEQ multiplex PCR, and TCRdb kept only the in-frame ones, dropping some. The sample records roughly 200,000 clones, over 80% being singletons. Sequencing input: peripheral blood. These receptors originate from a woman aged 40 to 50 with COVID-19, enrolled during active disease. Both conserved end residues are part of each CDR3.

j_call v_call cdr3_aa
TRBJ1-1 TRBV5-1 CASSPGQISTEAFF
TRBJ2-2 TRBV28 CASTRGIIGTGELFF
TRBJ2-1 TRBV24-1 CATSDPLAGNSYNEQFF
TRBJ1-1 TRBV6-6 CASRETGTEAEAFF
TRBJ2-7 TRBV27 CASSLSGRSREQYF
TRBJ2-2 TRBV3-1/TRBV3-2 CASSQGGPGTGELFF
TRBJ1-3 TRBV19 CASSILGRGASGNTIYF
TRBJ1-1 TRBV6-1 CASSDRGAWVTEAFF
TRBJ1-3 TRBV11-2 CASSLSRGGNTIYF
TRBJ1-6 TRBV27 CASSYKGNSPLHF
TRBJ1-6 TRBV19 CASSRSGARSNSPLHF
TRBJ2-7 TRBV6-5 CATTDRYEQYF
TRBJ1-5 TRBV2 CASRETGGAGQPQHF
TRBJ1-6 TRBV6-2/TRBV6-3 CASSYPGAPNSPLHF
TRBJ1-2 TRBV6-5 CASRTGTDGYTF
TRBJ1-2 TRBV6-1 CASSDRAQGHYGYTF
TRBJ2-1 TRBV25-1 CASTPPRPAANEQFF
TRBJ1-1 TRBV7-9 CASSPSVNTEAFF
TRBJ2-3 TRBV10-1 CASSKQSSTDTQYF
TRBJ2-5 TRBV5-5 CASSLHSGGEETQYF
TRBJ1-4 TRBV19 CASSMGPAPNEKLFF
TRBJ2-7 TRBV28 CASRTVLPSEQYF
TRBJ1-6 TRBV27 CASSLWQRKSYNSPLHF
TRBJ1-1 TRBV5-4 CASSLEQGGTEAFF
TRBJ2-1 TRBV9 CASSAPTSAYNEQFF
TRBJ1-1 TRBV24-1 CATSDLRSRDRVGAFF
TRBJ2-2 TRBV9 CASDIGTNTGELFF
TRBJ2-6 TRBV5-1 CASDRGASGANVLTF
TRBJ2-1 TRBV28 CASSSPGTINNEQFF
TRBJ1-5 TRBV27 CASNPLGQYPSRNQPQHF
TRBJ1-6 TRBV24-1 CATSTGRDRTYSPLHF
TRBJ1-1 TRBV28 CASSLTGVLNTEAFF
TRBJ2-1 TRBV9 CASSPAASTYNEQFF
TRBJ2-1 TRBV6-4 CASSVREGPNEQFF